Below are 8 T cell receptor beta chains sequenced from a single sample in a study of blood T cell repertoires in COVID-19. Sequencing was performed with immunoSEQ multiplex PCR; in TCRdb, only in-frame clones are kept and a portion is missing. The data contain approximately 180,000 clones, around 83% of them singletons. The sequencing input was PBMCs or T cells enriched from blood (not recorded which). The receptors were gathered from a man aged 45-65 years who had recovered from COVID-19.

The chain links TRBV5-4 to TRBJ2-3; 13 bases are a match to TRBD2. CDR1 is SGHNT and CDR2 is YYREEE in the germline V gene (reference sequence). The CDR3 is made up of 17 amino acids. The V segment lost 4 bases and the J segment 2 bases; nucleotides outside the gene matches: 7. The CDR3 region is CASSKHTSGGVTDTQYF. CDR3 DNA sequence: TGTGCCAGCAGCAAGCACACTAGCGGGGGGGTCACAGATACGCAGTATTTT.

Written as DNA, the CDR3 is TGTGCCAGTAGTACGGGACAGACGTGGCAGCCCCAGCATTTT. Protein product: CASSTGQTWQPQHF. V gene TRBV19 combines with J gene TRBJ1-5; 7 bases map to TRBD1. CDR1 and CDR2 (germline): LNHDA, SQIVND (reference sequence). This CDR3 spans 14 amino acids. V trimming: 4 bases; J trimming: 7 bases; junction bases outside the gene matches: 7.

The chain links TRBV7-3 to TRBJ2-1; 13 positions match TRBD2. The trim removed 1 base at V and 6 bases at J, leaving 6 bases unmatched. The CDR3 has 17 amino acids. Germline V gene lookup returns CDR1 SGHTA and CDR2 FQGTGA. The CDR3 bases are TGTGCCAGCAGCTTAAGGCCGACTAGCGGGGGGAGCAATGAGCAGTTCTTC. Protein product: CASSLRPTSGGSNEQFF. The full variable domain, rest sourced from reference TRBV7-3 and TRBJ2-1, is GAGVSQTPSNKVTEKGKYVELRCDPISGHTALYWYRQSLGQGPEFLIYFQGTGAADDSGLPNDRFFAVRPEGSVSTLKIQRTERGDSAVYLCASSLRPTSGGSNEQFFGPGTRLTVL.

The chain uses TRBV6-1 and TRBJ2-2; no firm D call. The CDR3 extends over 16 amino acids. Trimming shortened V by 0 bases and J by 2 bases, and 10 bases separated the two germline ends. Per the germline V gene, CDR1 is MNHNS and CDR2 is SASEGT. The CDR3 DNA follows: TGTGCCAGCAGTGAAGCCGCCCGAGCTAACACCGGGGAGCTGTTTTTT. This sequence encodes CASSEAARANTGELFF.

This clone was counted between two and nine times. The CDR3 region has the DNA TGTGCCAGCAGTCAGAACAGCAATTCACCCCTCCACTTT. This translates into CASSQNSNSPLHF. The chain carries TRBV12-3 or TRBV12-4 and TRBJ1-6; D is unresolved. V shed 5 bases and J shed 7 bases, with 9 bases lying between them. The CDR3 has 13 residues.

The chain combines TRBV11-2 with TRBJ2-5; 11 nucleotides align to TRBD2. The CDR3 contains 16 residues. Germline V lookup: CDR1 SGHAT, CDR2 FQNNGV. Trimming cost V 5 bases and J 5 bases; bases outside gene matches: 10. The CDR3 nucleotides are TGTGCCAGCAGCCCCCCGAATAGCGGGGGGGTGGAGACCCAGTACTTC. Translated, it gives CASSPPNSGGVETQYF.

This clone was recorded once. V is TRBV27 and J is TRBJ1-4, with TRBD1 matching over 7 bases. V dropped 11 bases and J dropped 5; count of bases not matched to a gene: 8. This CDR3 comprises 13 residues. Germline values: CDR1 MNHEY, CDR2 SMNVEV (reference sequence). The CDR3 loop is CASRRGANEKLFF. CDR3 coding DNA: TGTGCCTCCCGCAGGGGGGCAAATGAAAAACTGTTTTTT.

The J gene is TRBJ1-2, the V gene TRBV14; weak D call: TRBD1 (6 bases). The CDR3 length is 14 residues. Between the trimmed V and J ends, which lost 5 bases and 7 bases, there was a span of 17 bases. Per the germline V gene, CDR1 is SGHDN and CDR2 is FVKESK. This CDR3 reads CASSSRPGALGYTF. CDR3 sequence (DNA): TGTGCCAGCAGCTCCCGCCCAGGGGCGCTTGGCTACACCTTC.